A selection of T cell receptor beta chains follows, all from one sample in a study of blood T cell repertoires in COVID-19. Libraries were prepared by immunoSEQ multiplex PCR; TCRdb keeps only in-frame clonotypes and omits some of them. The sample holds a few hundred thousand clones, about 87% seen once. The source material was PBMCs or T cells enriched from blood (not recorded which). All receptors derive from a woman aged 45-60 years who had recovered from COVID-19. The conserved cysteine and the conserved F or W are not part of the CDR3 here. Each record gives: J gene, V gene, CDR3 protein.

TRBJ1-2 | TRBV27 | ASSSGQAYGYT
TRBJ1-5 | TRBV7-8 | ASSLQGTGNQPQH
TRBJ1-2 | TRBV2 | ASSGTGVSGYT
TRBJ2-7 | TRBV24-1 | ATGQGGSYEQY
TRBJ1-2 | TRBV20-1 | SASRENGYT
TRBJ1-6 | TRBV27 | ASTELSRSDSPLH
TRBJ1-4 | TRBV6-5 | ASSPATNEKLF
TRBJ2-2 | TRBV19 | ASSNRGPLGLF
TRBJ2-1 | TRBV11-2 | ASSPGLAGEKIDEQF
TRBJ2-7 | TRBV4-2 | ASSQRLAGEDIQPYEQY
TRBJ1-4 | TRBV7-9 | ASSLAMAGGGEKLF
TRBJ2-7 | TRBV28 | ASTPPVPRDEQY
TRBJ2-4 | TRBV12-3/TRBV12-4 | ASHDSTKNIQY
TRBJ1-2 | TRBV7-2 | ASSDPGQGYYGYT
TRBJ2-7 | TRBV2 | ASTLASGYYEQY
TRBJ2-7 | TRBV30 | AWSSPTGKSEQY
TRBJ1-2 | TRBV19 | ASSIQGNYGYT
TRBJ1-2 | TRBV7-9 | ASSSQSYGYT
TRBJ2-3 | TRBV7-8 | ASSRGQGVTDTQY
TRBJ1-2 | TRBV12-5 | ASGPGVRGYT
TRBJ2-7 | TRBV28 | ASSFPGGVGEQY
TRBJ2-7 | TRBV6-5 | ASSFGTSGMQQY
TRBJ2-1 | TRBV28 | ASSTRLARSYNEQF